The clone carrying this T cell receptor beta chain showed up just a few times. Its antigen is as yet unknown. The V gene's germline CDR1 is MDHEN and CDR2 SYDVKM. Trimming took 5 bases from V and 4 from J, leaving 17 bases between them. This CDR3 has 15 amino acids. These data belong to a study of T cell repertoires in cytomegalovirus infection. Study as a whole: Carrying CMV and the relevant HLA type showed in public TCR beta signatures.

TCRdb called the reads again in MiXCR, with one record for every CDR3 protein. The profile shows around 300,000 distinct CDR3 sequences, 25% of them singletons. Study observations and caveats: The cumulative frequency of public TCR beta families distinguished individuals who carried CMV together with the relevant HLA.

The sequencing used cultured PBMCs, collected from culture after CMV antigen stimulation. The chain recombines TRBV28 with TRBJ1-2; D is uncertain. The sequence came from a human donor in good health (CMV status not recorded). Some clones in this sample may be carry-over from other donors' samples. This CDR3 reads CASSPTRRVGYGYTF. CDR3 DNA: TGTGCCAGCAGTCCGACGCGTAGGGTGGGCTATGGCTACACCTTC.